The entry that follows covers one T cell receptor (beta chain) sequence. This CDR3 is 14 amino acids long. Germline lookup yields CDR1 ENHRY and CDR2 SYGVKD. Trimming removed 4 bases from V and 5 bases from J; junction bases left unmatched: 7. RNA was extracted with the RNeasy kit, and a quantity of roughly 0.5 to 1 ug was reverse transcribed using random hexamers. The method of amplification for TCR beta CDR3 was immunoSEQ multiplex PCR, covering 54 Vbeta and 13 Jbeta. TCRdb recomputed calls from the immunoSEQ multiplex PCR reads with MiXCR, one row per CDR3 protein. The table includes tens of thousands of distinct CDR3 sequences, 90% to 95% detected once. This specimen belongs to a study of CD8 T cells in Susac syndrome. In blood CD8+ and CD4+ T cells, TCR beta underwent sequencing. It was healthy donors who served as the controls, matched for age and sex. Bulk CD8+ and CD4+ cells came from magnetic negative isolation; CD8+ TEMRA by FACS.

This clonotype was sampled from a human donor in good health. The sequenced sample consisted of CD8+ T cells from PBMCs. This chain uses TRBV10-3 with TRBJ2-5; 7 bases are a match to TRBD2. CDR3 nucleotides: TGTGCCATCAGTGGGGGGGACTATCCGGAGACCCAGTACTTC. This sequence encodes CAISGGDYPETQYF.